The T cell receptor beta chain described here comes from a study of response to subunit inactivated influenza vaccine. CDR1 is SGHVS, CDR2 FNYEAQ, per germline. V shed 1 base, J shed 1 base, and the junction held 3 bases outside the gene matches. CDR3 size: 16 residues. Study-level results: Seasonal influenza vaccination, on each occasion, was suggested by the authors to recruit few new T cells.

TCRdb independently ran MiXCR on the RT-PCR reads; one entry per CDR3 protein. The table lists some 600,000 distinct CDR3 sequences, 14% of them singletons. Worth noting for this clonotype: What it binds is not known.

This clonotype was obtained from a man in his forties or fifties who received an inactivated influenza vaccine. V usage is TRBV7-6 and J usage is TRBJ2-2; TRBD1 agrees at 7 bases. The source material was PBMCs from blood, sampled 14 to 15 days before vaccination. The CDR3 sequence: CASSLVTGKNTGELFF. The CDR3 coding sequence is TGTGCCAGCAGCTTAGTGACAGGGAAGAACACCGGGGAGCTGTTTTTT.